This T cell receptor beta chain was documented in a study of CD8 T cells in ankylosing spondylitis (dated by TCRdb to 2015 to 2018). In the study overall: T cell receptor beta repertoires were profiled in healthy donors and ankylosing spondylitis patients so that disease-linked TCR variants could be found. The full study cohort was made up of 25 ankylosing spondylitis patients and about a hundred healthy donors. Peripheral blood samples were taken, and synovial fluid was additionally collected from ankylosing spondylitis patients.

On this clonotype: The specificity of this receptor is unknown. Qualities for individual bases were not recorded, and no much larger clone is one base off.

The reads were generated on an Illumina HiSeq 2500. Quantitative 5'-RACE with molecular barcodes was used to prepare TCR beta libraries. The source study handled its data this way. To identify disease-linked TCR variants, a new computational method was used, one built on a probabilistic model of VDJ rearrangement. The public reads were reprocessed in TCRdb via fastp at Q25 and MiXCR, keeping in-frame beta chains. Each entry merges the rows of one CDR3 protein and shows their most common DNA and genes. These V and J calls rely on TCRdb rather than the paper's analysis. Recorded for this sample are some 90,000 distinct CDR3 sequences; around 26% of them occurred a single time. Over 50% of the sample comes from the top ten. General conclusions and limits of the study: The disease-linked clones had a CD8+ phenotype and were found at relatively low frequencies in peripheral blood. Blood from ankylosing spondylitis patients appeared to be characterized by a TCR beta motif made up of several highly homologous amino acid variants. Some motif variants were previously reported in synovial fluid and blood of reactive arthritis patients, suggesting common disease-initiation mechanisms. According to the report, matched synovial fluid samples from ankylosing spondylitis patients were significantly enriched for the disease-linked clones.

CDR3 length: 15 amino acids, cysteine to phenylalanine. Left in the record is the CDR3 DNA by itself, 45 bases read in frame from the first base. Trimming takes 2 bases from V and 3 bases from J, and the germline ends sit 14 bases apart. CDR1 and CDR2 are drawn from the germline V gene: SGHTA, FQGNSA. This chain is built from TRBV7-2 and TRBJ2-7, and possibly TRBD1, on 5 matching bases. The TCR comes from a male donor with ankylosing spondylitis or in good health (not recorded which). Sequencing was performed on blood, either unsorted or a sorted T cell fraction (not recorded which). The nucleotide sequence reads TGTGCCAGCAGCTTACTCCCACAGGTCGGCTACGAGCAGTACTTC. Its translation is CASSLLPQVGYEQYF. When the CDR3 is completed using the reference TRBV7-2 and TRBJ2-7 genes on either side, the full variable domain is GAGVSQSPSNKVTEKGKDVELRCDPISGHTALYWYRQSLGQGLEFLIYFQGNSAPDKSGLPSDRFSAERTGGSVSTLTIQRTQQEDSAVYLCASSLLPQVGYEQYFGPGTRLTVT.